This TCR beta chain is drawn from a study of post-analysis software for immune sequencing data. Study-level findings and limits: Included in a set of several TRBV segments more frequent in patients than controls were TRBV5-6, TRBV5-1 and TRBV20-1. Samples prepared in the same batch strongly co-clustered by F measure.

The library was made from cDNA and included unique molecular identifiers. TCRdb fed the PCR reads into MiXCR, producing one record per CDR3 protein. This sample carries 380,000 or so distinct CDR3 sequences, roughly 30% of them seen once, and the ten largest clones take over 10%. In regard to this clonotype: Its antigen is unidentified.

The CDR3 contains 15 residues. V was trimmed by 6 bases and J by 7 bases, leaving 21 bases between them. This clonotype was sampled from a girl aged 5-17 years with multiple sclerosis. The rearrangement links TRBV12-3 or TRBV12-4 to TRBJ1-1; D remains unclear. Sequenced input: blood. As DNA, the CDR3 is TGTGCCAGCAGCCCTGGCCGACCAGGAGTGTTTGAAGCTTTCTTT. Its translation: CASSPGRPGVFEAFF.